This TCR beta chain was retrieved from a study of blood T cell repertoires in COVID-19. TCRdb's copy holds only in-frame clones and misses some; the assay was immunoSEQ multiplex PCR. The table has 200,000 to 250,000 clones, approximately 83% seen once. Trimming cost V 9 bases and J 6 bases, with 12 bases left between them. The CDR3 sequence is 12 residues long. The germline V gene encodes CDR1 MNHNY and CDR2 SVGAGI (reference sequence). The J gene is TRBJ1-5, the V gene TRBV6-6; D remains ambiguous. The source is a man at least 80 years old with acute or convalescent COVID-19. Sample: peripheral blood. The CDR3 sequence: CASSPSGQPQHF. DNA of the CDR3: TGTGCCAGTTCCCCCAGCGGTCAGCCCCAGCATTTT.